This T cell receptor beta chain was documented in a study of cytomegalovirus exposure and HLA in healthy donors. The PCR was carried out with 60 Vbeta primers and 13 Jbeta primers. In the original analysis: As a later analysis found, there were 70 million to 90 million unique TCR beta chains, of which roughly 11 million were shared. Assay used: immunoSEQ multiplex PCR; TCRdb lists only in-frame clones, some missing. V, J and clone size reflect that table, while D and trimming were determined from the DNA. The data show 210,000 or so clones, approximately 84% seen once. Worth noting for this clone: Its antigen is not known. The sample has other DNA sequences that encode this CDR3 too.

CDR3 length: 15 amino acids. Germline-derived CDR1 and CDR2 are LNHDA and SQIVND (reference sequence). Trimming removed 2 bases from V and 1 base from J; junction bases left unmatched: 1. The study, taken as a whole, reports: A later analysis reportedly found that, within productive TCRs, an Asian-associated ancestry cluster had fewer N-insertions than the mean observed across the roughly 630 donors. Among immune exposure information, only CMV serostatus was available. A later analysis reported that several of the most significant clusters appeared to be linked to common viral pathogens, among them Epstein-Barr virus.

The receptor was isolated from a woman aged 40 to 55 in good health and CMV-seronegative. The genes are TRBV19 and TRBJ2-1, with 8 nucleotides matching TRBD2. The sample was PBMCs. CDR3 region: CASSISGGSYNEQFF. The CDR3 nucleotides are TGTGCCAGTAGTATAAGCGGGGGATCCTACAATGAGCAGTTCTTC.